What follows describes a single TCR beta chain. These data come from a study of blood T cell repertoires in COVID-19. Study at large: COVID-19 samples collected from the United States, Italy and Spain covered acute and convalescent phases.

Germline-derived CDR1 and CDR2 are KGHDR and SFDVKD. This CDR3 spans 20 amino acids. The junction had 18 bases not matched to a gene; V was cut back by 4 bases and J by 2 bases. In the study's own analysis: Reference gene primer amplification yielded estimated nucleated cell counts. Method: immunoSEQ multiplex PCR; TCRdb's copy keeps in-frame clones and lacks some. From that table come the V and J calls and clone size; the DNA was used to work out D and trimming. The sample yields fewer than 250,000 clones, about 83% seen once. This sequence joins TRBV24-1 and TRBJ2-3, with 9 bases aligning to TRBD1. The clonotype originates from a human donor in a cohort sampled during active COVID-19. The sequencing input was peripheral blood. The CDR3 nucleotides read TGTGCCACCAGTGAACCCCGGGACAGGGAGGTTGGGAAGCCCACAGATACGCAGTATTTT. This gives the protein CATSEPRDREVGKPTDTQYF.